Included here is one TCR beta chain sequence, with context. Germline-derived CDR1 and CDR2 are SGHNT and YENEEA. V was cut by 1 base and J by 2 bases, with 2 bases left in between. This CDR3 is built from 12 residues. These data belong to a study of control samples from healthy donors and cancer patients. Assay: immunoSEQ multiplex PCR; the TCRdb copy retains only in-frame clones and omits some. Among roughly 100,000 clones listed, about 91% were seen once. Input material: blood. The chain recombines TRBV11-3 with TRBJ2-5; D gene uncertain. The TCR was taken from a young woman in good health. The chain's CDR3 is CASSLVQETQYF. The CDR3 DNA reads TGTGCCAGCAGCTTAGTTCAAGAGACCCAGTACTTC.